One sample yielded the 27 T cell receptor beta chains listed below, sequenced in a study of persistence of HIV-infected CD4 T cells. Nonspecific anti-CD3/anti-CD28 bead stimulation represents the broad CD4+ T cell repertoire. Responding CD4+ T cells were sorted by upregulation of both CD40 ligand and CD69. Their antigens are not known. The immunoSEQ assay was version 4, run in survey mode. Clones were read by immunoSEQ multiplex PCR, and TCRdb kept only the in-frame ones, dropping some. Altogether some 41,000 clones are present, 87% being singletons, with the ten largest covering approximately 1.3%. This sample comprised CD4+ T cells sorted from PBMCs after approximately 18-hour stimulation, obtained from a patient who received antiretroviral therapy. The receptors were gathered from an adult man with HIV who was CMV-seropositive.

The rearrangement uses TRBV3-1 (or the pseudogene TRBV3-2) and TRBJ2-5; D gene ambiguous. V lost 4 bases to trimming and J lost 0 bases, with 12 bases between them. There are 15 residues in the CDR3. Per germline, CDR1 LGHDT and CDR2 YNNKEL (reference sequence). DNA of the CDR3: TGTGCCAGCAGCCCCACCTACGAGTACCAAGAGACCCAGTACTTC. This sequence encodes CASSPTYEYQETQYF.

The CDR3 spells CASSRSTGANTEAFF. The CDR3 DNA sequence: TGTGCCAGCAGCCGCTCGACAGGGGCGAACACTGAAGCTTTCTTT. The rearrangement uses TRBV14 and TRBJ1-1, with 8 bases fitting TRBD1. Germline CDR1 and CDR2: SGHDN and FVKESK. The CDR3 covers 15 residues. Germline trimming cut 4 bases from V and 1 base from J; bases unmatched to any gene: 5.

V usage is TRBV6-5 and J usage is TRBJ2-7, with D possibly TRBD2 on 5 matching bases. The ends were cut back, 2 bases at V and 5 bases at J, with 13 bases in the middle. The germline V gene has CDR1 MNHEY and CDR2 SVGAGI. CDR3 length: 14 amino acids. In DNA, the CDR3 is TGTGCCAGCAGTTACGTGGGAGCTGTACACGAGCAGTACTTC. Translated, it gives CASSYVGAVHEQYF.

For the CDR3, the DNA is TGCGCCAGCAGCCAAGATTGGGGGACTGGGAAAGGTGAAAAACTGTTTTTT. Translating it yields CASSQDWGTGKGEKLFF. V gene TRBV4-1 combines with J gene TRBJ1-4; weak D call: TRBD1 (5 bases). Germline V gene sequence: CDR1 MGHRA, CDR2 YSYEKL. Trimming stripped 0 bases from V and 7 bases from J, with 18 bases between. CDR3 size: 17 residues.

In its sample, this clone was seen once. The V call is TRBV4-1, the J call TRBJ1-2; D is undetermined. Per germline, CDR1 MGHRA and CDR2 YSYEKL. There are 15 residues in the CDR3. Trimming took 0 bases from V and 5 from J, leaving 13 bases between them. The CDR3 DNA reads TGCGCCAGCAGCCAAGATCACGCCGCAGTTTATGGCTACACCTTC. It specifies CASSQDHAAVYGYTF.

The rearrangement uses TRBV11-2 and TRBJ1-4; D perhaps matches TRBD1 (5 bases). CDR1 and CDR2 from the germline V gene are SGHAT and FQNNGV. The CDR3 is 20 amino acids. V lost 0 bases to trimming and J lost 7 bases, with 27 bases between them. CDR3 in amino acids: CASSLDRRLGEGTAGEKLFF. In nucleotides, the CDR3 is TGTGCCAGCAGCTTAGATCGGCGCCTTGGGGAGGGGACGGCAGGTGAAAAACTGTTTTTT.

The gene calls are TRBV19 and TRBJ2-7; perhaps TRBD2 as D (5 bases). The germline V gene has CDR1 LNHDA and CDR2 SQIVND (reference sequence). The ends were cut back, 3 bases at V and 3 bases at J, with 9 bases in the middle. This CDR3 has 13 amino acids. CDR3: CASSIGSNYEQYF. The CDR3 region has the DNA TGTGCCAGTAGTATTGGGAGCAACTACGAGCAGTACTTC.

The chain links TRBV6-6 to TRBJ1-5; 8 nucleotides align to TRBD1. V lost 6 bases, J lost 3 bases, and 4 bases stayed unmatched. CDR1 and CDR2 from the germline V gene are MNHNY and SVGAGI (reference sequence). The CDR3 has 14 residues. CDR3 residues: CASRPGQANQPQHF. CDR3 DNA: TGTGCCAGCAGACCGGGACAGGCCAATCAGCCCCAGCATTTT.

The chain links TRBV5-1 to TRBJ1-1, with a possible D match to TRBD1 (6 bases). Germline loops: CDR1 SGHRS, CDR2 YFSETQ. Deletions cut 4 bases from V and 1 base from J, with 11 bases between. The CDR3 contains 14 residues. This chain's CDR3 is CASSEDSGNTEAFF. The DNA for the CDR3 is TGCGCCAGCAGCGAGGACAGCGGGAACACTGAAGCTTTCTTT.

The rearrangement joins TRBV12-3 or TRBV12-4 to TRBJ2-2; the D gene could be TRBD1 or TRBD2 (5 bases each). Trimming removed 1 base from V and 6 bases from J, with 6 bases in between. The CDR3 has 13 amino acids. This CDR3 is CASSLGGAGELFF. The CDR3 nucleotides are TGTGCCAGCAGTTTAGGAGGGGCCGGGGAGCTGTTTTTT.

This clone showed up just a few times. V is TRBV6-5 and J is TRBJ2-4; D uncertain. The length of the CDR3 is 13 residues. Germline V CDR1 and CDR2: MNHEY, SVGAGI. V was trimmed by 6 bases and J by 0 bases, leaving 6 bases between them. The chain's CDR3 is CASSGVAKNIQYF. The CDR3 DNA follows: TGTGCCAGCAGCGGAGTAGCCAAAAACATTCAGTACTTC.

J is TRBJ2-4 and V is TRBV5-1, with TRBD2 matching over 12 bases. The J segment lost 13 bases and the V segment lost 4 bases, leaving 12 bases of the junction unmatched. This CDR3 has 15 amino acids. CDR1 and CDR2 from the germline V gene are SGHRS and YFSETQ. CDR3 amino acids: CASSAHLAGGPQQYF. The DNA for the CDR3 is TGCGCCAGCAGCGCACACCTAGCGGGAGGGCCTCAACAGTACTTC.

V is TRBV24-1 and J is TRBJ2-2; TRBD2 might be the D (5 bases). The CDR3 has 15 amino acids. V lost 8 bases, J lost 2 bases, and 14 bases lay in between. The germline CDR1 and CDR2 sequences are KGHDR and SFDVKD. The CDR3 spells CATMSDRGNTGELFF. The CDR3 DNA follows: TGTGCCACCATGAGTGATCGGGGAAACACCGGGGAGCTGTTTTTT.

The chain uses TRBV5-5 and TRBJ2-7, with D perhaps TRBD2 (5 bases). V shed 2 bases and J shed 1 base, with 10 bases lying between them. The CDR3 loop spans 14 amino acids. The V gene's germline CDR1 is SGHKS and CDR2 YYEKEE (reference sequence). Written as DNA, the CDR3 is TGTGCCAGCAGCTTAGGACTCCGGTCCTACGAGCAGTACTTC. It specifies CASSLGLRSYEQYF.

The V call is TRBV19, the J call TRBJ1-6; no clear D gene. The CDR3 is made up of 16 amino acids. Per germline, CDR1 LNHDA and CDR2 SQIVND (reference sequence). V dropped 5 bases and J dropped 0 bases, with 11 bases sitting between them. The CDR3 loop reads CASSHPGSSYNSPLHF. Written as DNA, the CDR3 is TGTGCCAGTAGTCACCCGGGGAGCTCCTATAATTCACCCCTCCACTTT.

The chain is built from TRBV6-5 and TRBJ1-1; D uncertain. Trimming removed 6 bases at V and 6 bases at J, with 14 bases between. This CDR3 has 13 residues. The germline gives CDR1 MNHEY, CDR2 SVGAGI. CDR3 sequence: CASRPSGEPEAFF. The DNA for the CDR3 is TGTGCCAGCAGACCTTCCGGAGAACCTGAAGCTTTCTTT.

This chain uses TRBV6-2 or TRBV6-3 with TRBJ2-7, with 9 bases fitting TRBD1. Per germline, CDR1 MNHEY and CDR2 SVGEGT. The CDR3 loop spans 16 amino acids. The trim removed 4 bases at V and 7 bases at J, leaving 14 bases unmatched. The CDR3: CASSSLEGTGIREQYF. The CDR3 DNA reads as TGTGCCAGCAGTTCCCTCGAAGGGACAGGGATTCGGGAGCAGTACTTC.

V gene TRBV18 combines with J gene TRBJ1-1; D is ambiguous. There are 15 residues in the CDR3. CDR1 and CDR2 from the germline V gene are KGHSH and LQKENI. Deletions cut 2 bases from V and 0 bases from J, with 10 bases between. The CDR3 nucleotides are TGTGCCAGCTCACCATCGAAAGGGTTGAACACTGAAGCTTTCTTT. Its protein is CASSPSKGLNTEAFF.

The CDR3 is CASSIEANSYEQYF. The CDR3 nucleotides read TGTGCCAGTAGTATAGAGGCCAACTCCTACGAGCAGTACTTC. The V gene is TRBV19, the J gene TRBJ2-7; the D is unclear. This CDR3 region has 14 residues. Trimming left V 0 bases short and J 0 bases short, with 6 bases between. Per germline, CDR1 LNHDA and CDR2 SQIVND (reference sequence).

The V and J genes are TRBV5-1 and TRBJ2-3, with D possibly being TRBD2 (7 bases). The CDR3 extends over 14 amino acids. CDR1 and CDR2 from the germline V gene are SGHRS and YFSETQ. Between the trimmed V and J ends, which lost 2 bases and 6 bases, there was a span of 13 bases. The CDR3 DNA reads TGCGCCAGCAGCTTAATAAGGGGGGGGGATACGCAGTATTTT. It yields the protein CASSLIRGGDTQYF. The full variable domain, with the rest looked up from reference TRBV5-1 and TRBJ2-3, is KAGVTQTPRYLIKTRGQQVTLSCSPISGHRSVSWYQQTPGQGLQFLFEYFSETQRNKGNFPGRFSGRQFSNSRSEMNVSTLELGDSALYLCASSLIRGGDTQYFGPGTRLTVL.

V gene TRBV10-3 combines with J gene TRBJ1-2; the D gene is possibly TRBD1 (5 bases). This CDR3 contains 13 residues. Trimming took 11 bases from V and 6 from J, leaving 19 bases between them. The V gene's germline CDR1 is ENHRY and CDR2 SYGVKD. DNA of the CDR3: TGTGCCTCTAGAGGGACCTCCGACAATGGCTACACCTTC. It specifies CASRGTSDNGYTF.

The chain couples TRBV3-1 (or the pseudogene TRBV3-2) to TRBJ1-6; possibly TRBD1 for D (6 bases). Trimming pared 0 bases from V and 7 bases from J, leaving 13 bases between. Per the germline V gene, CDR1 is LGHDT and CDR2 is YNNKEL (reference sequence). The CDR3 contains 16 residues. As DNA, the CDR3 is TGTGCCAGCAGCCAAGATAGTGACAGGTGGAATTCACCCCTCCACTTT. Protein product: CASSQDSDRWNSPLHF.

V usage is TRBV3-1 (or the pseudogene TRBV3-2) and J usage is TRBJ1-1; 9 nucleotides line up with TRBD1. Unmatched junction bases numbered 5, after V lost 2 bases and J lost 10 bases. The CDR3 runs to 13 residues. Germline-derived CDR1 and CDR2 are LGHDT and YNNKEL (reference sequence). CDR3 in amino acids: CASSQLDRGGAFF. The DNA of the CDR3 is TGTGCCAGCAGCCAACTGGACAGGGGAGGAGCTTTCTTT.

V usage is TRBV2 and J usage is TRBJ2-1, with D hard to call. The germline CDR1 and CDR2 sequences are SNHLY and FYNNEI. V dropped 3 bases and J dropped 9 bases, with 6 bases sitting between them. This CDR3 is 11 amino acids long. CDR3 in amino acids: CASSEIPEQFF. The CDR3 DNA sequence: TGTGCCAGCAGTGAGATTCCTGAGCAGTTCTTC.

The CDR3 DNA reads as TGTGCCAGCAGCTTAGGAGGGAACAGCATCTACGAGCAGTACTTC. Protein product: CASSLGGNSIYEQYF. The V call is TRBV7-2, the J call TRBJ2-7; D may be TRBD2 (5 bases). The length of the CDR3 is 15 residues. Germline V gene sequence: CDR1 SGHTA, CDR2 FQGNSA. V dropped 1 base and J dropped 3 bases, with 13 bases sitting between them.

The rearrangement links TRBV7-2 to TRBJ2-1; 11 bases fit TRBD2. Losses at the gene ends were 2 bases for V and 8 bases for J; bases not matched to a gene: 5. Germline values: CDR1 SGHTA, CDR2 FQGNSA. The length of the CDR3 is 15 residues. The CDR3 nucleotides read TGTGCCAGCAGCTTATTAGCGGGAGGGCCTGATGAGCAGTTCTTC. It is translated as CASSLLAGGPDEQFF.

CDR3 region: CASSSGTRNTGELFF. The CDR3 DNA follows: TGTGCCAGCAGCTCCGGGACACGAAACACCGGGGAGCTGTTTTTT. The rearrangement links TRBV11-2 to TRBJ2-2, with a tentative D call TRBD1 (6 bases). CDR3 length: 15 amino acids. Trimming took 4 bases from V and 2 from J, leaving 11 bases between them. Germline CDR1 reads SGHAT; CDR2 reads FQNNGV.